Following are 14 T cell receptor beta chains from one sample sequenced in a study of preoperative IRX-2 immunotherapy in early breast cancer (dated 2019 in TCRdb). What this sample's treatment or condition label stands for: preoperative locoregional IRX-2 cytokine immunotherapy. The protocol used for the library was the immunoSEQ multiplex PCR assay. TCRdb took over this immuneACCESS table, retaining in-frame rearrangements with V and J assigned. Such tables are incomplete; in checked studies, under half of the missing clones stem from an unresolved V gene, and the remainder is unexplained. The table for this sample lists around 62,000 clones; roughly 95% of them were counted only once. The top ten clonotypes cover under 2% of the sample. The sample was acquired from a patient treated with IRX-2 immunotherapy. Receptors were obtained from a human donor with breast cancer.

This rearrangement joins TRBV6-5 to TRBJ1-1; D is undetermined. The germline gives CDR1 MNHEY, CDR2 SVGAGI. V lost 6 bases to trimming and J lost 3 bases, with 11 bases between them. The CDR3 is 13 residues long. The CDR3 sequence: CASRPRWDTEAFF. Written as DNA, the CDR3 is TGTGCCAGCAGGCCGCGATGGGACACTGAAGCTTTCTTT.

The J gene is TRBJ2-1, the V gene TRBV11-3, with TRBD1 matching over 8 bases. V lost 1 base and J lost 8; bases outside the gene matches: 7. The CDR3 is 15 residues long. Looked up from germline, CDR1 is SGHNT and CDR2 is YENEEA. CDR3 DNA: TGTGCCAGCAGCTTAGGCAGGGGGCCGGGGGATGAGCAGTTCTTC. It is translated as CASSLGRGPGDEQFF.

The chain carries TRBV4-3 and TRBJ1-4; 7 bases agree with TRBD1. Germline assignment: CDR1 LGHNA and CDR2 YSLEER. The CDR3 contains 16 residues. V lost 1 base and J lost 3; bases outside the gene matches: 5. The CDR3: CASSQVSGGSNEKLFF. The CDR3 coding sequence is TGCGCCAGCAGCCAAGTGTCAGGGGGTTCTAATGAAAAACTGTTTTTT.

The V call is TRBV28, the J call TRBJ2-7; the D call may be TRBD1 or TRBD2 (5 bases each). The CDR3 runs to 17 residues. The V and J ends lost 7 bases and 1 base respectively, with 23 bases between them. CDR1 is MDHEN and CDR2 is SYDVKM in the germline V gene. The CDR3 protein is CASTLMGDGKGSYEQYF. CDR3 DNA: TGTGCCAGCACCCTAATGGGGGATGGTAAGGGGTCCTACGAGCAGTACTTC. The variable domain in full, with the rest retrieved from reference TRBV28 and TRBJ2-7, is DVKVTQSSRYLVKRTGEKVFLECVQDMDHENMFWYRQDPGLGLRLIYFSYDVKMKEKGDIPEGYSVSREKKERFSLILESASTNQTSMYLCASTLMGDGKGSYEQYFGPGTRLTVT.

V usage is TRBV4-1 and J usage is TRBJ2-5; tentatively, D is TRBD1 (6 bases). V was pared by 4 bases and J by 5 bases, with 14 bases between. Germline assignment: CDR1 MGHRA and CDR2 YSYEKL. This CDR3 comprises 14 residues. The CDR3 bases are TGCGCCAGCAGCCGGGACATTATTGGGGAGACCCAGTACTTC. Its protein product is CASSRDIIGETQYF.

V is TRBV7-2 and J is TRBJ2-7; the match to TRBD2 covers 7 bases. Germline-derived CDR1 and CDR2 are SGHTA and FQGNSA. V lost 5 bases, J lost 7 bases, and 5 bases stayed unmatched. The CDR3 spans 12 residues. CDR3 coding DNA: TGTGCCAGCAGCCACTCGCGGGGGGAGCAGTACTTC. Its translation is CASSHSRGEQYF.

The chain uses TRBV10-1 and TRBJ2-1, with 8 bases fitting TRBD1. Germline lookup yields CDR1 WNHNN and CDR2 SYGVQD (reference sequence). The CDR3 covers 14 residues. V gave up 8 bases and J gave up 1 base; unmatched junction bases: 4. CDR3 bases: TGCGCCAGCCCGGACAGGGTATCCTACAATGAGCAGTTCTTC. Translated, it gives CASPDRVSYNEQFF.

This clone was seen just once. The CDR3 region has the DNA TGCGCCAGCAGCCAAGAGGGGCTGGCGGGTGAGCAGTTCTTC. Residues: CASSQEGLAGEQFF. This chain joins TRBV4-3 and TRBJ2-1; perhaps D is TRBD1 or TRBD2 (5 bases each). This CDR3 has 14 residues. In germline, CDR1 is LGHNA, CDR2 YSLEER. The V end lost 0 bases, the J end lost 9 bases, and 12 bases lay between the germline ends.

This chain links TRBV28 with TRBJ2-1; D call uncertain. CDR3 length: 11 amino acids. The germline V and J ends were trimmed by 3 bases and 8 bases, with 5 bases remaining between them. CDR1 is MDHEN, CDR2 SYDVKM, per germline. The CDR3 coding sequence is TGTGCCAGCAGTTTGTCGTATGAGCAGTTCTTC. It yields the protein CASSLSYEQFF.

This chain uses TRBV6-5 with TRBJ1-1; the D is unclear. The germline V gene encodes CDR1 MNHEY and CDR2 SVGAGI. The length of the CDR3 is 9 residues. The CDR3 region has the DNA TGTGTAGTGGGCACTGAAGCTTTCTTT. Protein sequence: CVVGTEAFF.

The chain recombines TRBV28 with TRBJ2-5; TRBD2 matches 11 bases. The end of the DNA fits TRBJ2-7 better, so the J call may be wrong. Germline V gene lookup returns CDR1 MDHEN and CDR2 SYDVKM. The CDR3 contains 18 residues. The CDR3 region has the DNA TGTGCCAGCAGTCGAATCCTAGCGGGAGGTCCGAAAATCTACGAGCAGTACTTC. This sequence encodes CASSRILAGGPKIYEQYF.

V and J are TRBV19 and TRBJ2-1, with D hard to call. CDR1 and CDR2 (germline): LNHDA, SQIVND (reference sequence). V dropped 2 bases and J dropped 1 base, with 6 bases sitting between them. The CDR3 runs to 14 residues. The CDR3 nucleotides are TGTGCCAGTAGTATATACCAATCCTACAATGAGCAGTTCTTC. Amino acids: CASSIYQSYNEQFF.

The genes are TRBV7-9 and TRBJ1-2; 10 nucleotides match TRBD1. Germline trimming cut 1 base from V and 8 bases from J; bases unmatched to any gene: 7. CDR1 is SEHNR, CDR2 FQNEAQ, per germline (reference sequence). CDR3 size: 15 residues. This CDR3 is CASSLGAGTGDGYTF. CDR3 DNA: TGTGCCAGCAGCTTAGGTGCGGGGACAGGGGACGGCTACACCTTC.

This chain links TRBV19 with TRBJ1-5; 8 positions agree with TRBD1. In germline, CDR1 is LNHDA, CDR2 SQIVND (reference sequence). The V gene end was trimmed by 8 bases and the J gene end by 9 bases; junction bases not matched to a gene: 3. This CDR3 has 11 amino acids. This CDR3 reads CASDDRGPQHF. The CDR3 DNA sequence: TGTGCCAGTGACGACAGGGGGCCCCAGCATTTT.